Below are 10 T cell receptor beta chains sequenced from a single sample in a study of cytomegalovirus exposure and HLA in healthy donors. A multiplex PCR was run with 60 Vbeta primers and 13 Jbeta primers. Measured with immunoSEQ multiplex PCR; TCRdb has only the in-frame clones, and not every one. Here the sample spans 270,000 or so clones, approximately 91% being singletons. The specimen was PBMCs. These receptors were collected from a girl aged 2 to 9 in good health and CMV-seronegative.

The chain links TRBV6-5 to TRBJ2-2; D is unresolved. The CDR3 is 14 amino acids. Germline V gene lookup returns CDR1 MNHEY and CDR2 SVGAGI. V was cut by 7 bases and J by 6 bases, with 15 bases left in between. Here the CDR3 reads CASTLDPLAGELFF. As DNA, the CDR3 is TGTGCCAGCACTCTAGACCCGCTCGCCGGGGAGCTGTTTTTT.

The chain links TRBV10-3 to TRBJ2-7; tentatively, D is TRBD1 (5 bases). CDR1 ENHRY and CDR2 SYGVKD come from the germline V gene. CDR3 size: 12 residues. Trimming removed 5 bases at V and 3 bases at J, with 8 bases between. For the CDR3, the DNA is TGTGCCATCAGTCACGACAGCTACGAGCAGTACTTC. Residues: CAISHDSYEQYF.

The chain uses TRBV2 and TRBJ2-7, with D perhaps TRBD2 (6 bases). Trimming pared 4 bases from V and 0 bases from J, leaving 16 bases between. The CDR3 runs 16 residues. From germline, CDR1 is SNHLY and CDR2 FYNNEI. CDR3 region: CASSGRVSTSSYEQYF. As DNA, the CDR3 is TGTGCCAGCAGTGGGAGGGTGAGCACGAGCTCCTACGAGCAGTACTTC.

The chain uses TRBV6-6 and TRBJ2-2; weak D call: TRBD1 (6 bases). Between the trimmed V and J ends, which lost 5 bases and 6 bases, there was a span of 16 bases. The CDR3 runs to 15 residues. The germline V gene has CDR1 MNHNY and CDR2 SVGAGI (reference sequence). The CDR3 coding sequence is TGTGCCAGCAGTGTTAAACGGGACAATGCCGGGGAGCTGTTTTTT. Translating gives CASSVKRDNAGELFF.

The chain carries TRBV13 and TRBJ2-5; TRBD2 aligns across 11 bases. Trimming took 5 bases from V and 1 from J; bases not matched to a gene: 6. Germline CDR1 reads PRHDT; CDR2 reads FYEKMQ (reference sequence). The CDR3 is made up of 16 amino acids. This CDR3 is CASSDSSGGPQETQYF. CDR3 in DNA: TGTGCCAGCAGCGACTCTAGCGGGGGGCCCCAAGAGACCCAGTACTTC.

Only one count was recorded for this clone. The chain employs TRBV19 and TRBJ1-4; 8 bases are a match to TRBD1. The CDR3 is 11 amino acids. Trimming at V came to 6 bases and at J to 13 bases, leaving 4 bases not matched to a gene. The germline V gene has CDR1 LNHDA and CDR2 SQIVND (reference sequence). The CDR3 loop is CASRGQEGLFF. CDR3 DNA: TGTGCCAGTAGGGGACAGGAGGGACTGTTTTTT. Combining the CDR3 with reference TRBV19 and TRBJ1-4 gives the whole variable domain DGGITQSPKYLFRKEGQNVTLSCEQNLNHDAMYWYRQDPGQGLRLIYYSQIVNDFQKGDIAEGYSVSREKKESFPLTVTSAQKNPTAFYLCASRGQEGLFFGSGTQLSVL.

The chain joins TRBV5-1 to TRBJ2-3, with TRBD2 identical over 8 bases. V lost 3 bases, J lost 2 bases, and 11 bases stayed unmatched. The CDR3 spans 17 residues. Per germline, CDR1 SGHRS and CDR2 YFSETQ. The CDR3 region has the DNA TGCGCCAGCAGCTCGGGTCTCCTGCGGGGGGACACAGATACGCAGTATTTT. Translation: CASSSGLLRGDTDTQYF.

The chain recombines TRBV6-1 with TRBJ2-1, with 8 bases fitting TRBD1. Trimming cost V 2 bases and J 6 bases; bases outside gene matches: 6. The CDR3 covers 15 residues. Germline V CDR1 and CDR2: MNHNS, SASEGT. CDR3 DNA: TGTGCCAGCAGTGAACGGGACAGGATAGGCAATGAGCAGTTCTTC. Protein sequence: CASSERDRIGNEQFF.

This clone was seen just once. V gene TRBV20-1 combines with J gene TRBJ1-2; D ambiguous. This CDR3 comprises 11 residues. Trimming took 0 bases from V and 5 from J, leaving 4 bases between them. Germline CDR1 reads DFQATT; CDR2 reads SNEGSKA (reference sequence). This CDR3 is CSAREQYGYTF. The CDR3 DNA is TGCAGTGCTAGAGAACAGTATGGCTACACCTTC.

As for this clone: This specimen includes other DNA sequences encoding the same CDR3. The rearrangement uses TRBV7-2 and TRBJ2-1; 7 bases align to TRBD2. The length of the CDR3 is 15 residues. Germline CDR1 SGHTA, CDR2 FQGNSA. V lost 5 bases and J lost 10; bases outside the gene matches: 14. CDR3 sequence: CASSQLAQAALEQFF. The CDR3 DNA follows: TGTGCCAGCAGCCAACTAGCGCAGGCAGCGTTAGAGCAGTTCTTC.